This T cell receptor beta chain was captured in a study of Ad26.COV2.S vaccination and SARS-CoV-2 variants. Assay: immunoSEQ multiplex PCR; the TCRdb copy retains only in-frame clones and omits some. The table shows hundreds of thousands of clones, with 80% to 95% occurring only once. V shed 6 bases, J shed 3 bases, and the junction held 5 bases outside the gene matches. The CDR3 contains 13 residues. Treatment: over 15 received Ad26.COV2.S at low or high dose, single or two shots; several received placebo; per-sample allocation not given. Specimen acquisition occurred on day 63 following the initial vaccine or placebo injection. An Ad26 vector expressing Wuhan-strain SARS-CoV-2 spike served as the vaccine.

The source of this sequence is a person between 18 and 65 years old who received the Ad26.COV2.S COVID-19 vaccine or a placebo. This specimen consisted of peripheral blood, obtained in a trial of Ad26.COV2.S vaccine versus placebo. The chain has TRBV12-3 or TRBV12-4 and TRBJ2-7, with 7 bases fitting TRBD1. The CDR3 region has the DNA TGTGCCAGCAGGGGGGACAGTTTCTACGAGCAGTACTTC. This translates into CASRGDSFYEQYF.